These 17 T cell receptor beta chains originate from one sample sequenced in a study of blood T cell repertoires in COVID-19. Only in-frame clones appear in the TCRdb table, and some are missing; sequencing was by immunoSEQ multiplex PCR. The sample includes 200,000 or so clones, about four fifths of them seen just once. Sequenced sample: peripheral blood. The receptors come from a woman of 80 years or more with acute or convalescent COVID-19.

This sequence joins TRBV7-8 and TRBJ1-2; perhaps TRBD1 as D (5 bases). Germline V lookup: CDR1 SGHVS, CDR2 FQNEAQ. V lost 0 bases and J 4 bases, leaving 12 bases between the germline ends. The CDR3 sequence is 15 residues long. The CDR3 nucleotides are TGTGCCAGCAGCTTAGCCAACGGGGGAGCCTATGGCTACACCTTC. Translated: CASSLANGGAYGYTF.

The V gene is TRBV4-2, the J gene TRBJ1-2; D ambiguous. The CDR3 runs to 16 residues. Germline-derived CDR1 and CDR2 are LGHNA and YNFKEQ. Trimming left V 3 bases short and J 5 bases short, with 19 bases between. The CDR3 bases are TGTGCCAGCAGCCAGGGCCCCGGGGAGGCCCAATATGGCTACACCTTC. This sequence encodes CASSQGPGEAQYGYTF.

This chain uses TRBV19 with TRBJ1-2, with D possibly matching TRBD1 (5 bases). The CDR3 length is 14 residues. Trimming took off 3 bases at V and 8 bases at J, with 16 bases between the two ends. In germline, CDR1 is LNHDA, CDR2 SQIVND (reference sequence). The CDR3 reads CASSISSVGRGYTF. In DNA, the CDR3 is TGTGCCAGTAGTATTTCTTCTGTGGGGCGAGGCTACACCTTC.

The V and J genes are TRBV5-1 and TRBJ2-3; 10 bases align to TRBD2. This CDR3 is built from 15 residues. Germline V gene data show CDR1 as SGHRS and CDR2 as YFSETQ. Germline trimming cut 2 bases from V and 3 bases from J; bases unmatched to any gene: 3. Here the CDR3 reads CASSLDSGGTDTQYF. The CDR3 nucleotides are TGCGCCAGCAGCTTAGATAGCGGGGGGACAGATACGCAGTATTTT.

The J gene is TRBJ2-4, the V gene TRBV18, with TRBD2 identical over 14 bases. Per the germline V gene, CDR1 is KGHSH and CDR2 is LQKENI. J lost 7 bases, V lost 3 bases, and 5 bases had no gene match. CDR3 length equals 16 residues. The CDR3 protein is CASSPGLAGDSNIQYF. In nucleotides, the CDR3 is TGTGCCAGCTCACCGGGACTAGCGGGAGACTCGAACATTCAGTACTTC.

This clone was found once. The rearrangement uses TRBV10-3 and TRBJ1-2; D possibly corresponds to TRBD1 (6 bases). Trimming took 5 bases from V and 8 from J, leaving 18 bases between them. The CDR3 is 14 amino acids. Per the germline V gene, CDR1 is ENHRY and CDR2 is SYGVKD. The CDR3 sequence is CAISIQGQGIGYTF. The CDR3 nucleotides are TGTGCCATCAGTATCCAAGGTCAGGGGATCGGCTACACCTTC.

The chain combines TRBV28 with TRBJ2-1, with TRBD2 identical over 7 bases. The CDR3 loop spans 19 amino acids. V lost 6 bases to trimming and J lost 0 bases; unmatched junction nucleotides: 17. Germline CDR1 MDHEN, CDR2 SYDVKM. Here the CDR3 reads CASSHPSQPGGSSYNEQFF. The CDR3 DNA is TGTGCCAGCAGCCATCCATCCCAACCTGGCGGGAGCTCCTACAATGAGCAGTTCTTC.

The rearrangement links TRBV18 to TRBJ1-1; 8 positions match TRBD1. V was clipped by 3 bases and J by 0 bases; unmatched bases: 3. The CDR3 contains 15 residues. CDR1 and CDR2 from the germline V gene are KGHSH and LQKENI. The CDR3 nucleotides are TGTGCCAGCTCACCGTCGGGACAGGTGAACACTGAAGCTTTCTTT. This encodes CASSPSGQVNTEAFF.

The J gene is TRBJ1-5, the V gene TRBV2; TRBD1 aligns across 9 bases. The trim removed 5 bases at V and 6 bases at J, leaving 11 bases unmatched. Germline V CDR1 and CDR2: SNHLY, FYNNEI. This CDR3 spans 16 amino acids. CDR3 sequence reads: CASSLGTGFGSQPQHF. DNA for the CDR3: TGTGCCAGCAGTCTCGGGACAGGGTTCGGTAGTCAGCCCCAGCATTTT.

This chain joins TRBV7-2 and TRBJ1-2; D gene ambiguous. Trimming took off 5 bases at V and 5 bases at J, with 12 bases between the two ends. Germline-derived CDR1 and CDR2 are SGHTA and FQGNSA. The CDR3 consists of 13 residues. This CDR3 is CASSPRQPYGYTF. Here the CDR3 DNA reads TGTGCCAGCAGCCCGAGGCAGCCGTATGGCTACACCTTC.

This clone turned up a few times. The rearrangement joins TRBV6-5 to TRBJ1-6; tentative D call: TRBD1 (5 bases). V lost 2 bases and J lost 2, with 10 bases in between. The germline V gene encodes CDR1 MNHEY and CDR2 SVGAGI. CDR3 length: 16 amino acids. CDR3 sequence reads: CASSYGGGAYNSPLHF. CDR3 sequence (DNA): TGTGCCAGCAGTTACGGCGGGGGGGCCTATAATTCACCCCTCCACTTT.

The rearrangement joins TRBV30 to TRBJ1-5; D unclear. Germline V CDR1 and CDR2: GTSNPN, SVGIG (reference sequence). CDR3 size: 13 residues. V shed 2 bases and J shed 4 bases, with 9 bases lying between them. CDR3 sequence: CAWSRGPNQPQHF. The CDR3 bases are TGTGCCTGGAGTCGCGGTCCAAATCAGCCCCAGCATTTT.

This chain links TRBV2 with TRBJ2-5; TRBD2 matches at 7 bases. Per germline, CDR1 SNHLY and CDR2 FYNNEI. The CDR3 spans 12 residues. Trimming removed 7 bases from V and 7 bases from J; junction bases left unmatched: 6. CDR3 amino acids: CASKGREGTQYF. In DNA form, the CDR3 reads TGTGCCAGCAAGGGTAGGGAGGGGACCCAGTACTTC.

The chain joins TRBV5-1 to TRBJ1-5, with TRBD1 as a possible D gene (5 bases). The length of the CDR3 is 14 residues. Germline CDR1 SGHRS, CDR2 YFSETQ. Deletions cut 0 bases from V and 4 bases from J, with 8 bases between. CDR3 sequence (DNA): TGCGCCAGCAGCTTGGACGGGGGGAATCAGCCCCAGCATTTT. As protein: CASSLDGGNQPQHF.

The chain links TRBV7-9 to TRBJ1-4, with TRBD1 identical over 7 bases. There are 16 residues in the CDR3. CDR1 and CDR2 from the germline V gene are SEHNR and FQNEAQ (reference sequence). The V gene end was trimmed by 5 bases and the J gene end by 0 bases; junction bases not matched to a gene: 6. The CDR3 region has the DNA TGTGCCAGCAGCCTTAGTGGGACAGCAACTAATGAAAAACTGTTTTTT. This gives the protein CASSLSGTATNEKLFF.

This clone was observed a few times. V and J are TRBV5-1 and TRBJ1-4, with D possibly being TRBD1 (6 bases). Trimming cost V 2 bases and J 7 bases, with 12 bases left between them. Germline CDR1 is SGHRS and CDR2 is YFSETQ. The CDR3 sequence is 14 residues long. The CDR3 is CASSFGQGSEKLFF. As DNA, the CDR3 is TGCGCCAGCAGCTTTGGGCAGGGGAGTGAAAAACTGTTTTTT.

This clone was seen once. V usage is TRBV7-2 and J usage is TRBJ2-5; 10 nucleotides agree with TRBD2. This CDR3 is 16 amino acids long. Germline values: CDR1 SGHTA, CDR2 FQGNSA. V lost 2 bases and J lost 4; bases outside the gene matches: 7. The CDR3 DNA is TGTGCCAGCAGCTTATGGGTAGCGGGGGGAGGAGAGACCCAGTACTTC. This codes for CASSLWVAGGGETQYF.